The rows below give T cell receptor beta chains drawn from one sample of a study of OX40 agonist ivuxolimab in advanced cancers. The assay was immunoSEQ multiplex PCR, and TCRdb's table has in-frame clones only and misses some. Of 45,000 or so clones detected, roughly 90% appear once; the ten largest clones hold roughly a sixth. The sample consisted of CD4+ or CD8+ T cells sorted from blood, taken in a trial of the OX40 agonist ivuxolimab. Receptors originate from an adult with an advanced solid tumor such as melanoma, head and neck, liver or kidney cancer. CDR3s include the opening cysteine and the closing phenylalanine or tryptophan. D genes are given only for firm matches. Not all rows give a size; the values are once, few, many and, for expanded clones, a class.

18	TRBV7-6	TRBJ2-2	.	.	CASSFIARKYGNTGELFF	TGTGCCAGCAGCTTTATTGCCAGGAAGTACGGGAACACCGGGGAGCTGTTTTTT
16	TRBV7-9	TRBJ1-1	once	TRBD1	CASSFDRGQGNTEAFF	TGTGCCAGCAGCTTTGACAGGGGGCAGGGGAACACTGAAGCTTTCTTT
14	TRBV11-2	TRBJ2-1	.	.	CASSLRRDPNEQFF	TGTGCCAGCAGCTTACGGCGGGACCCCAATGAGCAGTTCTTC
14	TRBV19	TRBJ2-5	.	TRBD1	CASSTRTGEETQYF	TGTGCCAGTAGTACGAGGACAGGGGAGGAGACCCAGTACTTC
19	TRBV4-2	TRBJ2-3	.	TRBD2	CASSQDWGEWTSVTDTQYF	TGTGCCAGCAGCCAAGATTGGGGAGAGTGGACTAGCGTCACAGATACGCAGTATTTT
15	TRBV9	TRBJ1-3	.	.	CASSVDAGTGNTIYF	TGTGCCAGCAGCGTAGATGCGGGCACTGGAAACACCATATATTTT
15	TRBV7-2	TRBJ1-5	once	TRBD1	CASSSRTGPNQPQHF	TGTGCCAGCAGCTCCCGGACAGGACCAAATCAGCCCCAGCATTTT
15	TRBV18	TRBJ1-5	.	.	CASSTGGGHNQPQHF	TGTGCCAGCTCAACTGGGGGAGGCCACAATCAGCCCCAGCATTTT
16	TRBV10-1	TRBJ1-2	.	.	CASSSLGSRKTYGYTF	TGCGCCAGCAGTAGTCTAGGATCGCGAAAGACCTATGGCTACACCTTC
15	TRBV9	TRBJ2-1	.	TRBD2	CASSASSGRALEQFF	TGTGCCAGCAGCGCGTCTAGCGGGAGGGCCCTTGAGCAGTTCTTC
17	TRBV11-2	TRBJ1-3	.	.	CASSLAPISLGGNTIYF	TGTGCCAGCAGCTTAGCCCCAATAAGCCTAGGGGGAAACACCATATATTTT
16	TRBV7-9	TRBJ2-1	.	TRBD2	CASSPPRLALGNEQFF	TGTGCCAGCAGCCCCCCGAGACTAGCCCTCGGGAATGAGCAGTTCTTC
17	TRBV29-1	TRBJ2-1	.	.	CSVEGNQGLRSYNEQFF	TGCAGCGTTGAAGGGAACCAAGGACTCAGATCCTACAATGAGCAGTTCTTC
14	TRBV2	TRBJ2-1	.	TRBD2	CASRGGSSYNEQFF	TGTGCCAGCAGGGGGGGGAGCTCCTACAATGAGCAGTTCTTC
17	TRBV5-1	TRBJ1-2	.	TRBD1	CASSLYGTGDSNYGYTF	TGTGCCAGCAGCTTGTATGGGACAGGCGACTCTAACTATGGCTACACCTTC
12	TRBV29-1	TRBJ1-1	few	TRBD1	CSAWQGASEAFF	TGCAGCGCCTGGCAGGGGGCATCCGAAGCTTTCTTT
17	TRBV30	TRBJ2-3	.	.	CAWQGTTGTSRTDTQYF	TGTGCCTGGCAGGGGACGACCGGGACTTCGCGCACAGATACGCAGTATTTT
12	TRBV4-2	TRBJ2-1	.	.	CASSLPDVQQFF	TGTGCCAGCAGCCTCCCGGACGTACAGCAGTTCTTC
16	TRBV7-5	TRBJ2-7	.	.	CVRRLAGGPDDAEQYF	TGTGTCAGAAGACTAGCGGGAGGGCCGGATGATGCTGAGCAGTACTTC
14	TRBV27	TRBJ1-2	.	TRBD1	CASSPRQGLQGYTF	TGTGCCAGCAGTCCCCGACAGGGTTTGCAGGGCTACACCTTC
16	TRBV6-5	TRBJ1-2	once	.	CASSYLPGRALNGYTF	TGTGCCAGCAGTTACTTGCCGGGGAGGGCGTTAAATGGCTACACCTTC
16	TRBV27	TRBJ2-3	.	TRBD2	CASSGVLAGGPDTQYF	TGTGCCAGCAGTGGGGTACTAGCGGGGGGACCGGATACGCAGTATTTT
14	TRBV2	TRBJ2-7	.	TRBD1	CASSRQGVIYEQYF	TGTGCCAGCAGCCGGCAGGGGGTAATCTACGAGCAGTACTTC
11	TRBV20-1	TRBJ2-7	once	TRBD2	CSVSRELEQYF	TGCAGTGTTTCGCGGGAGCTCGAGCAGTACTTC
16	TRBV21-1	TRBJ2-7	.	.	CASSKVSGGTNYEQYF	TGTGCCAGCAGCAAAGTCAGCGGGGGAACTAACTACGAGCAGTACTTC
14	TRBV27	TRBJ1-1	once	TRBD1	CATSDRGRGTEAFF	TGTGCCACCTCCGACAGGGGGCGAGGGACTGAAGCTTTCTTT
17	TRBV5-4	TRBJ2-6	.	TRBD1	CASSLGQGGSGANVLTF	TGTGCCAGCAGCTTGGGACAGGGGGGGTCTGGGGCCAACGTCCTGACTTTC
20	TRBV2	TRBJ2-1	once	TRBD2	CASRAYYLRGLAGEINEQFF	TGTGCCAGCAGAGCCTACTATCTAAGGGGGCTAGCGGGGGAGATTAATGAGCAGTTCTTC
15	TRBV13	TRBJ2-7	.	TRBD1	CASSLRRTGNYEQYF	TGTGCCAGCAGCTTAAGAAGGACAGGGAACTACGAGCAGTACTTC
13	TRBV4-2	TRBJ2-7	.	TRBD2	CASSPGGGYEQYF	TGTGCCAGCAGTCCCGGCGGGGGCTACGAGCAGTACTTC
13	TRBV19	TRBJ1-2	.	.	CASRVSGGYGYTF	TGTGCCAGCAGGGTATCAGGAGGCTATGGCTACACCTTC
14	TRBV15	TRBJ1-5	.	TRBD1	CATSRDRGSQPQHF	TGTGCCACCAGCAGGGACAGGGGATCCCAGCCCCAGCATTTT
16	TRBV11-3	TRBJ2-3	.	.	CASSPTLAAGPDTQYF	TGTGCCAGCAGTCCAACCCTAGCTGCCGGCCCAGATACGCAGTATTTT
16	TRBV9	TRBJ1-3	.	.	CASSVDGRSSGNTIYF	TGTGCCAGCAGCGTAGATGGTAGGAGCTCTGGAAACACCATATATTTT
11	TRBV6-1	TRBJ2-7	.	.	CASRGTYEQYF	TGTGCCAGCAGGGGAACCTACGAGCAGTACTTC
14	TRBV6-5	TRBJ2-7	.	.	CASRDRDGSYEQYF	TGTGCCAGCAGGGACCGGGACGGATCCTACGAGCAGTACTTC
18	TRBV4-1	TRBJ1-6	.	TRBD1	CASSQSTPGQGTNSPLHF	TGCGCCAGCAGCCAGTCGACTCCGGGACAGGGCACGAATTCACCCCTCCACTTT
16	TRBV6-1	TRBJ1-2	.	.	CASSEEPQGRAYGYTF	TGTGCCAGCAGTGAAGAACCACAGGGAAGGGCCTATGGCTACACCTTC
18	TRBV5-4	TRBJ1-2	.	.	CASSGVMGGVDTNYGYTF	TGTGCCAGCAGCGGGGTAATGGGGGGCGTCGACACTAACTATGGCTACACCTTC
15	TRBV14	TRBJ1-1	.	TRBD1	CASSPRQGMNTEAFF	TGTGCCAGCAGCCCCCGACAGGGGATGAACACTGAAGCTTTCTTT
12	TRBV13	TRBJ2-2	.	.	CASSPPVGELFF	TGTGCCAGCAGCCCCCCCGTCGGGGAGCTGTTTTTT
13	TRBV7-9	TRBJ1-3	.	.	CASSPDTGDTIYF	TGTGCCAGCAGCCCCGACACGGGGGACACCATATATTTT
17	TRBV4-2	TRBJ2-6	.	TRBD2	CASSQPGGGSGANVLTF	TGTGCCAGCAGCCAACCGGGGGGGGGCTCTGGGGCCAACGTCCTGACTTTC
14	TRBV9	TRBJ2-2	.	.	CASSVGVNTGELFF	TGTGCCAGCAGCGTAGGCGTAAACACCGGGGAGCTGTTTTTT